Reported below is one T cell receptor (beta chain). Its target is not known. At the DNA level, this CDR3 is encoded by other sequences in the same sample as well. The data belong to a study of shared clonotypes between healthy human individuals. Overall study: The study used three CD4 naive, three CD4 memory, two CD8 naive and one CD8 memory plate per donor.

The CDR3 has 14 amino acids. Trimming left V 3 bases short and J 3 bases short, with 15 bases between. The germline gives CDR1 GTSNPN, CDR2 SVGIG (reference sequence). Measured with immunoSEQ multiplex PCR; TCRdb has only the in-frame clones, and not every one. The sample records under 2,000,000 clones, less than 95% being singletons. Findings and limits, study-wide: Memory subsets had estimated richness that was generally smaller than that of naive subsets.

Naive CD8 isolation took CD45RO-negative cells positively selected for CCR7 and excluded terminally differentiated effector memory CD45RA+ cells. The sequencing sample was made of naive CD8+ T cells sorted from blood. The source is a man younger than 30 in good health. This chain links TRBV30 with TRBJ2-7; weak D call: TRBD2 (7 bases). The CDR3 reads CAWSVRGGGYEQYF. CDR3 bases: TGTGCCTGGAGCGTCCGGGGAGGGGGCTACGAGCAGTACTTC.